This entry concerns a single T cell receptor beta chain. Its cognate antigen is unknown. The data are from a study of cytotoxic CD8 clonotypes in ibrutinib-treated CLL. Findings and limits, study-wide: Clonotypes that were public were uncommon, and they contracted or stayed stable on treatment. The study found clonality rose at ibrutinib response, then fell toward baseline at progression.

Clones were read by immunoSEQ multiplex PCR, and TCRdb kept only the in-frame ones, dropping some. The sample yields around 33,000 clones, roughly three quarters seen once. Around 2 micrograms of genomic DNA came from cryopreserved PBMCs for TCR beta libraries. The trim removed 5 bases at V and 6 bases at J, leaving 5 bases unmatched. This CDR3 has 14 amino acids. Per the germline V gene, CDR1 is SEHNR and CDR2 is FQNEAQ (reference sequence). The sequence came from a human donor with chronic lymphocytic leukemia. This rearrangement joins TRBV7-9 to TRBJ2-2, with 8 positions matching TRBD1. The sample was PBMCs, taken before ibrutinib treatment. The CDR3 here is CASSPPGQAGELFF. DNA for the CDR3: TGTGCCAGCAGCCCACCGGGACAGGCCGGGGAGCTGTTTTTT.